The rows below give T cell receptor beta chains drawn from one sample of a study of PD-1 blockade in classical Hodgkin lymphoma. Profiling relied on immunoSEQ multiplex PCR, and the TCRdb table lists in-frame clones only, not all of them. The sample carries fewer than 90,000 clones, about 93% recorded once. The material was peripheral blood mononuclear cells (PBMCs), obtained at baseline. The receptors stem from a human donor with classical Hodgkin lymphoma. Both conserved end residues are part of each CDR3. The D gene is left open where the match is weak. Clone size is given for some rows only: seen once, a few or many times, or a class if the clone is expanded.

j_call: TRBJ2-7
cdr3_length: 13
d_call: .
clone_size: .
v_call: TRBV6-5
cdr3_nt: TGTGCCAGCAGTTACCAGTCCACCTACGAGCAGTACTTC
cdr3_aa: CASSYQSTYEQYF

j_call: TRBJ2-7
cdr3_length: 14
d_call: TRBD1
clone_size: .
v_call: TRBV6-5
cdr3_nt: TGTGCCAGCACGCAGACAGGGGGAGTCTACGAGCAGTACTTC
cdr3_aa: CASTQTGGVYEQYF

j_call: TRBJ2-3
cdr3_length: 18
d_call: .
clone_size: .
v_call: TRBV9
cdr3_nt: TGTGCCAGCAGCGTAAGGTGCAGGGAAGTCAAGAGCACAGATACGCAGTATTTT
cdr3_aa: CASSVRCREVKSTDTQYF

j_call: TRBJ2-7
cdr3_length: 16
d_call: .
clone_size: once
v_call: TRBV12-1
cdr3_nt: TGTGCCAGCAGCTCCTCCGGGACTAGCGGCTTACGTGGGCAGTACTTC
cdr3_aa: CASSSSGTSGLRGQYF

j_call: TRBJ2-3
cdr3_length: 18
d_call: TRBD1
clone_size: .
v_call: TRBV5-1
cdr3_nt: TGCGCCAGCAGCTGGCCCGGGACAGGGGGCGATGGCACAGATACGCAGTATTTT
cdr3_aa: CASSWPGTGGDGTDTQYF

j_call: TRBJ1-6
cdr3_length: 15
d_call: .
clone_size: .
v_call: TRBV6-5
cdr3_nt: TGTGCCAGCAGTTCGGGTGGCTCCTATAATTCACCCCTCCACTTT
cdr3_aa: CASSSGGSYNSPLHF

j_call: TRBJ2-5
cdr3_length: 16
d_call: TRBD2
clone_size: .
v_call: TRBV27
cdr3_nt: TGTGCCAGCAGTCCCGGGCTAGCGGGCCCCCCAGAGACCCAGTACTTC
cdr3_aa: CASSPGLAGPPETQYF

j_call: TRBJ2-1
cdr3_length: 15
d_call: .
clone_size: .
v_call: TRBV23-1
cdr3_nt: TGCGCCAGCACCAAGGACAGCGGGATCCACAATGAGCAGTTCTTC
cdr3_aa: CASTKDSGIHNEQFF

j_call: TRBJ1-6
cdr3_length: 14
d_call: .
clone_size: .
v_call: TRBV13
cdr3_nt: TGTGCCAGCAGCTATCAGGGTCTTTATTCACCCCTCCACTTT
cdr3_aa: CASSYQGLYSPLHF

j_call: TRBJ2-5
cdr3_length: 16
d_call: TRBD2
clone_size: .
v_call: TRBV6-5
cdr3_nt: TGTGCCAGCAGTTATGATCTAGCGGGGGGGCAAGAGACCCAGTACTTC
cdr3_aa: CASSYDLAGGQETQYF

j_call: TRBJ2-5
cdr3_length: 14
d_call: .
clone_size: .
v_call: TRBV7-3
cdr3_nt: TGTGCCAGCAGCAAGAGAAACAGGCAAGAGACCCAGTACTTC
cdr3_aa: CASSKRNRQETQYF

j_call: TRBJ2-7
cdr3_length: 13
d_call: .
clone_size: .
v_call: TRBV5-1
cdr3_nt: TGCGCCAGCAGCTTGACGACAGGCAACGAGCAGTACTTC
cdr3_aa: CASSLTTGNEQYF

j_call: TRBJ1-5
cdr3_length: 13
d_call: .
clone_size: .
v_call: TRBV15
cdr3_nt: TGTGCCACCAGCGGAACCTCCCATCAGCCCCAGCATTTT
cdr3_aa: CATSGTSHQPQHF

j_call: TRBJ1-2
cdr3_length: 14
d_call: TRBD1
clone_size: .
v_call: TRBV19
cdr3_nt: TGTGCCAGTAGTGGGACAGGGGGGGACTATGGCTACACCTTC
cdr3_aa: CASSGTGGDYGYTF

j_call: TRBJ2-2
cdr3_length: 14
d_call: .
clone_size: .
v_call: TRBV30
cdr3_nt: TGTGCCTGGAGTGTACTCGGAGGGACCGGGGAGCTGTTTTTT
cdr3_aa: CAWSVLGGTGELFF

j_call: TRBJ2-5
cdr3_length: 16
d_call: TRBD2
clone_size: once
v_call: TRBV11-1
cdr3_nt: TGTGCCAGCAGCTTGCTAGCGGGGGGCCTGCGAGAGACCCAGTACTTC
cdr3_aa: CASSLLAGGLRETQYF

j_call: TRBJ2-5
cdr3_length: 18
d_call: .
clone_size: .
v_call: TRBV18
cdr3_nt: TGTGCCAGCTCACCGATGACTAGAGGTTTGGGCTTCCAAGAGACCCAGTACTTC
cdr3_aa: CASSPMTRGLGFQETQYF

j_call: TRBJ2-2
cdr3_length: 17
d_call: TRBD1
clone_size: .
v_call: TRBV27
cdr3_nt: TGTGCCAGCAGTTTATTGAAGCCAGGGGGCATCGGCGGGGAGCTGTTTTTT
cdr3_aa: CASSLLKPGGIGGELFF

j_call: TRBJ2-7
cdr3_length: 15
d_call: TRBD1
clone_size: .
v_call: TRBV5-1
cdr3_nt: TGCGCCAGCAGCCAGTACAAGACAGGGGGCGGAGAGCAGTACTTC
cdr3_aa: CASSQYKTGGGEQYF

j_call: TRBJ2-1
cdr3_length: 11
d_call: .
clone_size: .
v_call: TRBV11-2
cdr3_nt: TGTGCCAGCAGCTTAGGGGGGGAGCAGTTCTTC
cdr3_aa: CASSLGGEQFF

j_call: TRBJ1-4
cdr3_length: 18
d_call: .
clone_size: .
v_call: TRBV4-1
cdr3_nt: TGCGCCAGCAGCGATCTAGAGAATAGAAAAGCAACTAATGAAAAACTGTTTTTT
cdr3_aa: CASSDLENRKATNEKLFF

j_call: TRBJ1-1
cdr3_length: 14
d_call: .
clone_size: .
v_call: TRBV28
cdr3_nt: TGTGCCAGCAGTTTATCATCAGGTCCCACTGAAGCTTTCTTT
cdr3_aa: CASSLSSGPTEAFF

j_call: TRBJ2-7
cdr3_length: 12
d_call: .
clone_size: .
v_call: TRBV9
cdr3_nt: TGTGCCAGCAGCACCACCTGGTCGGAGCAGTACTTC
cdr3_aa: CASSTTWSEQYF

j_call: TRBJ2-3
cdr3_length: 16
d_call: TRBD2
clone_size: .
v_call: TRBV28
cdr3_nt: TGTGCCAGCAGCCCCTGGACTAGCGGGAGCACAGATACGCAGTATTTT
cdr3_aa: CASSPWTSGSTDTQYF

j_call: TRBJ1-2
cdr3_length: 14
d_call: TRBD1
clone_size: .
v_call: TRBV18
cdr3_nt: TGTGCCAGCTCAGGGGACAGTTCTATTCTTGGCTACACCTTC
cdr3_aa: CASSGDSSILGYTF

j_call: TRBJ2-7
cdr3_length: 11
d_call: .
clone_size: few
v_call: TRBV6-5
cdr3_nt: TGTGCCAGCACAGACGGCTACGAGCAGTACTTC
cdr3_aa: CASTDGYEQYF

j_call: TRBJ1-5
cdr3_length: 12
d_call: .
clone_size: .
v_call: TRBV7-8
cdr3_nt: TGTGCCAGCAGCTTCGTCAACCAGCCCCAGCATTTT
cdr3_aa: CASSFVNQPQHF

j_call: TRBJ2-5
cdr3_length: 14
d_call: .
clone_size: .
v_call: TRBV6-5
cdr3_nt: TGTGCCAGCAGTTACTCCGGGGGCTGGGAGACCCAGTACTTC
cdr3_aa: CASSYSGGWETQYF

j_call: TRBJ1-2
cdr3_length: 16
d_call: TRBD1
clone_size: .
v_call: TRBV2
cdr3_nt: TGTGCCAGCGAACCGCTGAGGACAGGGCATCCCTATGGCTACACCTTC
cdr3_aa: CASEPLRTGHPYGYTF

j_call: TRBJ1-4
cdr3_length: 14
d_call: .
clone_size: .
v_call: TRBV30
cdr3_nt: TGTGCCTCGGGCCGGAGCGAGGGGAAGGTGAAACTGTTTTTT
cdr3_aa: CASGRSEGKVKLFF

j_call: TRBJ2-7
cdr3_length: 14
d_call: TRBD2
clone_size: once
v_call: TRBV13
cdr3_nt: TGTGCCAGCAGCTGGGGACTAGCCGGGAACGAGCAGTACTTC
cdr3_aa: CASSWGLAGNEQYF

j_call: TRBJ1-4
cdr3_length: 15
d_call: TRBD1
clone_size: .
v_call: TRBV28
cdr3_nt: TGTGCCAGCAGTTTGTTGTTTGGACAGGGCGAAAAACTGTTTTTT
cdr3_aa: CASSLLFGQGEKLFF

j_call: TRBJ2-3
cdr3_length: 13
d_call: .
clone_size: .
v_call: TRBV18
cdr3_nt: TGTGCCAGCTCACCGGGACCCACAGATACGCAGTATTTT
cdr3_aa: CASSPGPTDTQYF

j_call: TRBJ1-2
cdr3_length: 16
d_call: .
clone_size: .
v_call: TRBV19
cdr3_nt: TGTGCCAGTAGTATACTGCAACTACGAGTAACTAGGGGCTACACCTTC
cdr3_aa: CASSILQLRVTRGYTF

j_call: TRBJ1-2
cdr3_length: 15
d_call: .
clone_size: .
v_call: TRBV9
cdr3_nt: TGTGCCAGCAGCGTAGATGAGGGGGTGATTTATGGCTACACCTTC
cdr3_aa: CASSVDEGVIYGYTF

j_call: TRBJ2-3
cdr3_length: 16
d_call: .
clone_size: .
v_call: TRBV9
cdr3_nt: TGTGCCAGCAGCGCCCTCACCGGGACCAGCACAGATACGCAGTATTTT
cdr3_aa: CASSALTGTSTDTQYF

j_call: TRBJ2-7
cdr3_length: 14
d_call: .
clone_size: once
v_call: TRBV21-1
cdr3_nt: TGTGCCAGCAGATTGCCGCTCGTGTTAGACGAGCAGTACTTC
cdr3_aa: CASRLPLVLDEQYF

j_call: TRBJ1-4
cdr3_length: 14
d_call: .
clone_size: .
v_call: TRBV6-5
cdr3_nt: TGTGCCAGCAGTGAACCCCCGGCGCCTGAAAAACTGTTTTTT
cdr3_aa: CASSEPPAPEKLFF

j_call: TRBJ2-5
cdr3_length: 15
d_call: TRBD2
clone_size: .
v_call: TRBV25-1
cdr3_nt: TGTGCCAGCAGTTATAGCGGGAGGGAGCGAGAGACCCAGTACTTC
cdr3_aa: CASSYSGRERETQYF

j_call: TRBJ1-1
cdr3_length: 13
d_call: .
clone_size: .
v_call: TRBV6-6
cdr3_nt: TGTGCCAACCGCAAGAGGGAGAACACTGAAGCTTTCTTT
cdr3_aa: CANRKRENTEAFF

j_call: TRBJ2-2
cdr3_length: 17
d_call: TRBD2
clone_size: .
v_call: TRBV9
cdr3_nt: TGTGCCAGCAGCGTTACCGGACTAGCGGGGAACACCGGGGAGCTGTTTTTT
cdr3_aa: CASSVTGLAGNTGELFF

j_call: TRBJ1-2
cdr3_length: 15
d_call: .
clone_size: once
v_call: TRBV21-1
cdr3_nt: TGTGCCAGCAGCAGGGGGAGACAGGGGCCGGCGGGCTACACCTTC
cdr3_aa: CASSRGRQGPAGYTF

j_call: TRBJ1-2
cdr3_length: 14
d_call: .
clone_size: .
v_call: TRBV28
cdr3_nt: TGTGCCAGCAGCATACAGGGAGCGGATATCGGCTACACCTTC
cdr3_aa: CASSIQGADIGYTF

j_call: TRBJ2-2
cdr3_length: 13
d_call: .
clone_size: .
v_call: TRBV4-3
cdr3_nt: TGCGCCAGCAGCCAAGACCCCCCCGGGGAGCTGTTTTTT
cdr3_aa: CASSQDPPGELFF

j_call: TRBJ2-1
cdr3_length: 13
d_call: .
clone_size: .
v_call: TRBV9
cdr3_nt: TGTGCCAGCAGCGTAGTGGGGGGGCATGAGCAGTTCTTC
cdr3_aa: CASSVVGGHEQFF

j_call: TRBJ1-4
cdr3_length: 13
d_call: .
clone_size: .
v_call: TRBV30
cdr3_nt: TGTGCCTGGCTAAAGGGCGGATATGAAAAACTGTTTTTT
cdr3_aa: CAWLKGGYEKLFF

j_call: TRBJ2-7
cdr3_length: 14
d_call: TRBD1
clone_size: .
v_call: TRBV19
cdr3_nt: TGTGCCAGTAGTTTGGGGACAGGGGGTTACGAGCAGTACTTC
cdr3_aa: CASSLGTGGYEQYF

j_call: TRBJ2-7
cdr3_length: 15
d_call: TRBD1
clone_size: .
v_call: TRBV7-2
cdr3_nt: TGTGCCAGCAGCTTAGCCCCGACAGGGGCTTACGAGCAGTACTTC
cdr3_aa: CASSLAPTGAYEQYF

j_call: TRBJ1-2
cdr3_length: 13
d_call: .
clone_size: .
v_call: TRBV12-1
cdr3_nt: TGTGCCAGCAGCTCCCAGGAGAACTATGGCTACACCTTC
cdr3_aa: CASSSQENYGYTF

j_call: TRBJ2-3
cdr3_length: 16
d_call: TRBD1
clone_size: .
v_call: TRBV2
cdr3_nt: TGTGCCAGCAGTGAGACCCCAGACAGGGTCACAGATACGCAGTATTTT
cdr3_aa: CASSETPDRVTDTQYF

j_call: TRBJ2-1
cdr3_length: 16
d_call: .
clone_size: once
v_call: TRBV19
cdr3_nt: TGTGCCAGTAGAAGTACAGGGCTAGGGTCCTACAATGAGCAGTTCTTC
cdr3_aa: CASRSTGLGSYNEQFF

j_call: TRBJ2-1
cdr3_length: 15
d_call: .
clone_size: .
v_call: TRBV10-3
cdr3_nt: TGTGCCATCAGTGATTCCGACAGGCACTACAATGAGCAGTTCTTC
cdr3_aa: CAISDSDRHYNEQFF

j_call: TRBJ2-3
cdr3_length: 15
d_call: TRBD1
clone_size: .
v_call: TRBV5-1
cdr3_nt: TGCGCCAGCAGTCGCACAGGGGGCAACACAGATACGCAGTATTTT
cdr3_aa: CASSRTGGNTDTQYF

j_call: TRBJ2-1
cdr3_length: 14
d_call: .
clone_size: .
v_call: TRBV7-3
cdr3_nt: TGTGCCAGCAGCTTAACCGGGAGCCACAATGAGCAGTTCTTC
cdr3_aa: CASSLTGSHNEQFF

j_call: TRBJ1-1
cdr3_length: 15
d_call: .
clone_size: .
v_call: TRBV2
cdr3_nt: TGTGCCAGCACCTTAGATGGACCTATGAACACTGAAGCTTTCTTT
cdr3_aa: CASTLDGPMNTEAFF

j_call: TRBJ2-7
cdr3_length: 15
d_call: .
clone_size: once
v_call: TRBV13
cdr3_nt: TGTGCCAGCAGCCCCAGTCCGAGGTCATCCTACGAGCAGTACTTC
cdr3_aa: CASSPSPRSSYEQYF

j_call: TRBJ2-7
cdr3_length: 16
d_call: TRBD1
clone_size: .
v_call: TRBV7-6
cdr3_nt: TGTGCCAGCAGCGCAGGCCAGCCGACAGGGTCGTACGAGCAGTACTTC
cdr3_aa: CASSAGQPTGSYEQYF